This entry describes one T cell receptor beta chain. Its antigen remains unknown. At the DNA level, this CDR3 is encoded by other sequences in the same sample as well. Trimming took off 0 bases at V and 0 bases at J, with 7 bases between the two ends. Germline CDR1 is SGDLS and CDR2 is YYNGEE. The CDR3 consists of 14 residues. This entry comes from a study of vaccination effects on CD4 cells after COVID-19. Repertoires were generated with immunoSEQ multiplex PCR, while TCRdb's copy carries only in-frame clones and drops some. The table shows nearly 35,000 clones, with approximately 72% occurring only once. Isolation of CD4+ T cells took place after approximately 10 days of culture. PCR confirmed that the person was infected with SARS-CoV-2 between March and December 2020. Participants received two doses of either the BNT162b2 or mRNA-1273 vaccine. Days 3 and 7 were when half the medium was replaced with IL-2 medium.

This chain connects TRBV9 to TRBJ2-7; D gene unclear. The sample was CD4+ T cells from PBMCs cultured without peptide, taken after COVID-19 vaccination. The origin of this receptor is a human donor who had a prior SARS-CoV-2 infection. CDR3 sequence (DNA): TGTGCCAGCAGCGTAGCGGGTTACTCCTACGAGCAGTACTTC. Its protein is CASSVAGYSYEQYF. The entire variable domain, with the rest obtained from reference TRBV9 and TRBJ2-7, is as follows: DSGVTQTPKHLITATGQRVTLRCSPRSGDLSVYWYQQSLDQGLQFLIQYYNGEERAKGNILERFSAQQFPDLHSELNLSSLELGDSALYFCASSVAGYSYEQYFGPGTRLTVT.